This TCR beta chain appears in the sequencing data of a study of blood T cells in healthy people across ages. Study-level points and caveats: A strong correlation was found between TCR beta diversity and the percentage of naive T cells. It was the long-lived donors that had more naive CD4+ cells and higher diversity than aged donors. Not knowing donor CMV status may have confounded expanded clonotype changes.

Regarding this clonotype: Its matching antigen is unknown.

Together with a sample-barcoded 5' primer, a J-beta primer mix was included in a second PCR lasting roughly 6 to 12 cycles. TCRdb reprocessed the 5' RACE reads via MiXCR and lists one record per CDR3 protein. The profile covers 800,000 to 950,000 distinct CDR3 sequences, with approximately 49% appearing a single time and around an eighth taken by the ten largest. The specimen sequenced was blood. The source is a man aged 25-40 years in good health.

The chain's CDR3 is CASRSHLPTGELFF. In DNA form, the CDR3 reads TGTGCCAGCAGGAGCCATTTACCCACCGGGGAGCTGTTTTTT. V and J are TRBV9 and TRBJ2-2; D uncertain. Germline loops: CDR1 SGDLS, CDR2 YYNGEE. Trimming cost V 5 bases and J 4 bases, with 12 bases left between them. The CDR3 is 14 amino acids.